The 28 T cell receptor beta chains in this list originate from one sample, sequenced in a study of T cells in tuberculosis. Only in-frame clones appear in the TCRdb table, and some are missing; sequencing was by immunoSEQ multiplex PCR. The sample yields tens of thousands of clones, almost 95% seen once. The sequenced sample consisted of PBMCs. These receptors were collected from a donor aged 10 to 29 with latent tuberculosis or without tuberculosis infection. Some clones in this sample may be carry-over from other donors' samples.

The CDR3 here is CASSLEPGGNSPLHF. For the CDR3, the DNA is TGTGCCAGCAGCTTAGAGCCGGGGGGGAATTCACCCCTCCACTTT. The chain joins TRBV7-2 to TRBJ1-6, with D possibly being TRBD1 (5 bases). Germline CDR1 reads SGHTA; CDR2 reads FQGNSA. Trimming stripped 1 base from V and 7 bases from J, with 11 bases between. The CDR3 has 15 residues.

V gene TRBV6-6 combines with J gene TRBJ1-4, with D perhaps matching TRBD1 (6 bases). This CDR3 region has 15 residues. V was clipped by 0 bases and J by 8 bases, with 13 bases between them. Looked up from germline, CDR1 is MNHNY and CDR2 is SVGAGI (reference sequence). CDR3 coding DNA: TGTGCCAGCAGTTACTCGAACAGGGTGGGCGAAAAACTGTTTTTT. Translating gives CASSYSNRVGEKLFF.

The chain links TRBV7-2 to TRBJ1-1, with D possibly being TRBD1 (6 bases). The germline V gene encodes CDR1 SGHTA and CDR2 FQGNSA. This CDR3 has 13 amino acids. V lost 4 bases, J lost 6 bases, and 12 bases lay in between. The CDR3 spells CASSYSGVAEAFF. DNA of the CDR3: TGTGCCAGCAGCTATTCAGGGGTGGCTGAAGCTTTCTTT.

This chain joins TRBV6-5 and TRBJ1-1, with D possibly TRBD1 on 5 matching bases. Germline assignment: CDR1 MNHEY and CDR2 SVGAGI. The CDR3 covers 15 residues. V lost 0 bases and J lost 5, with 13 bases in between. DNA for the CDR3: TGTGCCAGCAGTTACTCGATGGCTGGGGCGACTGAAGCTTTCTTT. Its protein is CASSYSMAGATEAFF.

The rearrangement uses TRBV13 and TRBJ1-1; unclear D gene. V shed 2 bases and J shed 6 bases, with 13 bases lying between them. Germline V CDR1 and CDR2: PRHDT, FYEKMQ (reference sequence). The CDR3 spans 14 residues. This CDR3 reads CASSLNPQVAEAFF. As DNA, the CDR3 is TGTGCCAGCAGCTTAAACCCTCAGGTTGCTGAAGCTTTCTTT.

The chain recombines TRBV7-9 with TRBJ2-5; 7 nucleotides match TRBD1. CDR1 and CDR2 (germline): SEHNR, FQNEAQ (reference sequence). With V trimmed by 5 bases and J by 5 bases, 11 bases remained unmatched. The CDR3 has 15 residues. CDR3 nucleotides: TGTGCCAGCAGCCCAGACGTAGGGGGCGCGGAGACCCAGTACTTC. Encoded protein: CASSPDVGGAETQYF.

The CDR3 DNA reads as TGTGCCAGCAGTCCGAACAGGGTTAACTCCGGGGAGCTGTTTTTT. Protein product: CASSPNRVNSGELFF. This chain joins TRBV2 and TRBJ2-2, with D tentatively TRBD1 (6 bases). The CDR3 has 15 residues. The V end lost 5 bases, the J end lost 6 bases, and 16 bases lay between the germline ends. The germline V gene has CDR1 SNHLY and CDR2 FYNNEI.

The chain employs TRBV2 and TRBJ1-3; TRBD1 might be the D (6 bases). CDR1 and CDR2 from the germline V gene are SNHLY and FYNNEI. The CDR3 runs to 13 residues. Trimming took 6 bases from V and 4 from J, leaving 10 bases between them. The CDR3 here is CASRQGFGNTIYF. Here the CDR3 DNA reads TGTGCCAGCAGGCAGGGGTTCGGAAACACCATATATTTT.

The rearrangement uses TRBV11-2 and TRBJ2-7, with TRBD2 identical over 7 bases. With 1 base clipped from V and 2 bases from J, the junction kept 2 bases outside the gene matches. Germline CDR1 is SGHAT and CDR2 is FQNNGV. This CDR3 spans 14 amino acids. CDR3: CASSLVSGAYEQYF. The CDR3 DNA sequence: TGTGCCAGCAGCTTAGTCAGCGGGGCCTACGAGCAGTACTTC.

This chain uses TRBV5-6 with TRBJ1-1, with 8 bases lining up with TRBD1. The CDR3 runs to 13 residues. Germline assignment: CDR1 SGHDT and CDR2 YYEEEE. The trim removed 3 bases at V and 4 bases at J, leaving 2 bases unmatched. For the CDR3, the DNA is TGTGCCAGCAGCTCGGACAGGGCCACTGAAGCTTTCTTT. The encoded protein is CASSSDRATEAFF.

The CDR3 spells CASSELVATNEKLFF. For the CDR3, the DNA is TGTGCCAGCAGTGAATTAGTAGCAACTAATGAAAAACTGTTTTTT. The chain uses TRBV2 and TRBJ1-4; no firm D call. Germline CDR1 is SNHLY and CDR2 is FYNNEI. V lost 2 bases, J lost 0 bases, and 7 bases lay in between. The CDR3 has 15 amino acids.

The chain links TRBV7-6 to TRBJ2-5; tentatively, D is TRBD2 (5 bases). Trimming took off 8 bases at V and 0 bases at J, with 10 bases between the two ends. Germline CDR1 is SGHVS and CDR2 is FNYEAQ. There are 13 residues in the CDR3. The CDR3 protein is CASATDYQETQYF. The CDR3 bases are TGTGCCAGCGCGACGGACTACCAAGAGACCCAGTACTTC. Complete variable domain (other parts from reference TRBV7-6 and TRBJ2-5): GAGVSQSPRYKVTKRGQDVALRCDPISGHVSLYWYRQALGQGPEFLTYFNYEAQQDKSGLPNDRFSAERPEGSISTLTIQRTEQRDSAMYRCASATDYQETQYFGPGTRLLVL.

The rearrangement uses TRBV7-8 and TRBJ1-2; D perhaps matches TRBD1 (5 bases). Germline V gives CDR1 SGHVS, CDR2 FQNEAQ. This CDR3 has 14 residues. Trimming left V 0 bases short and J 7 bases short, with 12 bases between. CDR3 in DNA: TGTGCCAGCAGCTTAGCGAAGGGGTTAGGTGGCTACACCTTC. Translating gives CASSLAKGLGGYTF.

CDR3 sequence (DNA): TGCAGCGCATGGGCAGGGAGCACAGATACGCAGTATTTT. Its translation is CSAWAGSTDTQYF. The chain has TRBV29-1 and TRBJ2-3; D may be TRBD1 (5 bases). The CDR3 is made up of 13 amino acids. Germline-derived CDR1 and CDR2 are SQVTM and ANQGSEA. The V gene lost 7 bases and the J gene lost 0 bases, with 11 bases spanning the gap.

The gene calls are TRBV21-1 and TRBJ2-7; TRBD1, the table's D call, was not compared with the DNA. TRBV21-1 is described as a pseudogene. CDR3 length: 17 amino acids. CDR3 in amino acids: CASSKVGQEHTAYEQYV. CDR3 nucleotides: TGTGCCAGCAGCAAAGTCGGACAGGAGCACACAGCCTACGAGCAGTACGTC.

This chain connects TRBV30 to TRBJ2-2, with D possibly being TRBD2 (5 bases). V was cut by 1 base and J by 15 bases, with 15 bases left in between. The length of the CDR3 is 12 residues. Germline loops: CDR1 GTSNPN, CDR2 SVGIG (reference sequence). The CDR3 DNA follows: TGTGCCTGGAGTGACTCATCGGGGTTGTTGTTTTTT. It specifies CAWSDSSGLLFF.

V usage is TRBV5-1 and J usage is TRBJ2-7, with 13 bases aligning to TRBD2. The CDR3 runs 14 residues. V lost 4 bases and J lost 11; bases outside the gene matches: 9. The germline V gene has CDR1 SGHRS and CDR2 YFSETQ. The CDR3 here is CASSLELAGGPKYV. The CDR3, as DNA: TGCGCCAGCAGCCTGGAACTAGCGGGGGGGCCAAAGTACGTC.

This chain uses TRBV30 with TRBJ2-3; 8 bases map to TRBD2. Per germline, CDR1 GTSNPN and CDR2 SVGIG (reference sequence). The CDR3 consists of 15 residues. J was trimmed by 2 bases and V by 2 bases; bases with no gene match: 6. CDR3 region: CAWSSGSGVTDTQYF. CDR3 DNA sequence: TGTGCCTGGAGTAGTGGTAGCGGGGTCACAGATACGCAGTATTTT.

This clone was counted once. V is TRBV18 and J is TRBJ1-5; the D is unclear. The length of the CDR3 is 14 residues. V was clipped by 3 bases and J by 0 bases, with 6 bases between them. Germline V gene lookup returns CDR1 KGHSH and CDR2 LQKENI. This CDR3 reads CASSPENSNQPQHF. The CDR3 region has the DNA TGTGCCAGCTCACCCGAGAATAGCAATCAGCCCCAGCATTTT. Combining the CDR3 with reference TRBV18 and TRBJ1-5 gives the whole variable domain NAGVMQNPRHLVRRRGQEARLRCSPMKGHSHVYWYRQLPEEGLKFMVYLQKENIIDESGMPKERFSAEFPKEGPSILRIQQVVRGDSAAYFCASSPENSNQPQHFGDGTRLSIL.

The V call is TRBV12-5, the J call TRBJ2-2, with 8 bases lining up with TRBD2. This CDR3 has 18 residues. J was trimmed by 4 bases and V by 3 bases; bases with no gene match: 13. Looked up from germline, CDR1 is LGHNT and CDR2 is FRNRAP. The CDR3: CASGLLIGGARSTGELFF. The CDR3 DNA reads as TGTGCTAGTGGTTTACTCATCGGGGGGGCAAGGAGCACCGGGGAGCTGTTTTTT.

The gene calls are TRBV27 and TRBJ1-2, with 8 bases matching TRBD1. The trim removed 8 bases at V and 4 bases at J, leaving 6 bases unmatched. Per germline, CDR1 MNHEY and CDR2 SMNVEV (reference sequence). The CDR3 has 13 residues. The DNA for the CDR3 is TGTGCCAGCCTGACAGGGGCGACCTATGGCTACACCTTC. Translation gives CASLTGATYGYTF.

The rearrangement uses TRBV18 and TRBJ1-6; possibly TRBD1 for D (6 bases). The length of the CDR3 is 15 residues. The germline V gene has CDR1 KGHSH and CDR2 LQKENI. Trimming stripped 4 bases from V and 7 bases from J, with 14 bases between. The CDR3 nucleotides are TGTGCCAGCTCACGGACAGAGGCTGGGAATTCACCCCTCCACTTT. This sequence encodes CASSRTEAGNSPLHF.

The V call is TRBV30, the J call TRBJ2-7; the match to TRBD2 covers 8 bases. The CDR3 consists of 14 residues. The junction had 4 bases not matched to a gene; V was cut back by 0 bases and J by 3 bases. Germline values: CDR1 GTSNPN, CDR2 SVGIG (reference sequence). In nucleotides, the CDR3 is TGTGCCTGGAGTGTACGCGGGGGGCTCTACGAGCAGTACGTC. The encoded protein is CAWSVRGGLYEQYV.

V and J are TRBV6-5 and TRBJ2-7; 8 positions match TRBD2. Germline V gene lookup returns CDR1 MNHEY and CDR2 SVGAGI. The junction had 6 bases not matched to a gene; V was cut back by 2 bases and J by 3 bases. The CDR3 totals 15 residues. The CDR3 nucleotides read TGTGCCAGCAGTTACGGAGCGGGGGCCCTCTACGAGCAGTACTTC. Translation gives CASSYGAGALYEQYF.

The chain carries TRBV28 and TRBJ1-5; no clear D. In germline, CDR1 is MDHEN, CDR2 SYDVKM. This CDR3 has 15 residues. The V and J ends lost 1 base and 2 bases respectively, with 9 bases between them. The CDR3 coding sequence is TGTGCCAGCAGTTTATTGGCAGTTGGCAATCAGCCCCAGCATTTT. The encoded protein is CASSLLAVGNQPQHF. Full variable domain (outside the CDR3, taken from reference TRBV28 and TRBJ1-5): DVKVTQSSRYLVKRTGEKVFLECVQDMDHENMFWYRQDPGLGLRLIYFSYDVKMKEKGDIPEGYSVSREKKERFSLILESASTNQTSMYLCASSLLAVGNQPQHFGDGTRLSIL.

This chain connects TRBV4-2 to TRBJ2-2; 12 bases agree with TRBD2. CDR3 size: 15 residues. CDR1 LGHNA and CDR2 YNFKEQ come from the germline V gene. The V and J ends lost 4 bases and 5 bases, in that order; junction bases with no gene match: 2. The CDR3 DNA reads as TGTGCCAGCAGCCTAACTAGCGGGGGGACCGGGGAGCTGTTTTTT. The encoded protein is CASSLTSGGTGELFF.

V gene TRBV30 combines with J gene TRBJ1-1; weak D call: TRBD1 (5 bases). Trimming cost V 3 bases and J 1 base, with 9 bases left between them. The CDR3 consists of 13 residues. Germline CDR1 reads GTSNPN; CDR2 reads SVGIG (reference sequence). The chain's CDR3 is CAWRSQGNTEAFF. Written as DNA, the CDR3 is TGTGCCTGGAGGTCGCAGGGGAACACTGAAGCTTTCTTT.

The chain is built from TRBV4-3 and TRBJ2-1; D is possibly TRBD2 (7 bases). CDR3 length equals 15 residues. The V gene lost 3 bases and the J gene lost 5 bases, with 14 bases spanning the gap. Germline V gives CDR1 LGHNA, CDR2 YSLEER. The CDR3 sequence: CASSHTEGGNNEQFF. CDR3 sequence (DNA): TGCGCCAGCAGCCACACCGAGGGGGGGAACAATGAGCAGTTCTTC.